The 27 T cell receptor beta chains given below trace back to one sample, sequenced in a study of shared clonotypes between healthy human individuals. Clones were sequenced by immunoSEQ multiplex PCR, and TCRdb holds only the in-frame ones, with some missing. The sample lists around 510,000 clones, around 78% occurring once. The sequencing input was PBMCs. These receptors were collected from a woman in her 40s in good health. Some clones in this sample may be carry-over from other donors' samples.

The V and J genes are TRBV6-6 and TRBJ2-7, with D unclear. The germline gives CDR1 MNHNY, CDR2 SVGAGI (reference sequence). Trimming took 2 bases from V and 5 from J, leaving 7 bases between them. CDR3 length equals 12 residues. CDR3 protein: CASSYRQNEQYF. In DNA, the CDR3 is TGTGCCAGCAGTTACCGACAAAACGAGCAGTACTTC.

The chain carries TRBV7-2 and TRBJ2-1; a possible D gene is TRBD2 (5 bases). Trimming took 2 bases from V and 2 from J, leaving 10 bases between them. Germline CDR1 SGHTA, CDR2 FQGNSA. This CDR3 contains 15 residues. CDR3 sequence (DNA): TGTGCCAGCAGCTTACACCTGGGAGCCTACAATGAGCAGTTCTTC. It yields the protein CASSLHLGAYNEQFF.

In its sample, this clone was seen a few times. The rearrangement links TRBV5-1 to TRBJ2-3; 7 nucleotides match TRBD1. The V gene end was trimmed by 4 bases and the J gene end by 1 base; junction bases not matched to a gene: 12. Germline V gene sequence: CDR1 SGHRS, CDR2 YFSETQ. The CDR3 has 17 residues. Written as DNA, the CDR3 is TGCGCCAGCAGCACCCCTCCCCGGGACAGTCGCACAGATACGCAGTATTTT. Its translation is CASSTPPRDSRTDTQYF.

With regard to this clone: Given a much more abundant clone one base away, this may be a read error. V gene TRBV5-8 combines with J gene TRBJ1-2; no firm D call. From germline, CDR1 is SGHTS and CDR2 YDEGEE. CDR3 length: 14 residues. V gave up 2 bases and J gave up 3 bases, with 11 bases separating them. CDR3 region: CASSLTVADYGYTF. CDR3 coding DNA: TGTGCCAGCAGCTTAACAGTAGCTGACTATGGCTACACCTTC.

The chain joins TRBV7-2 to TRBJ2-7; D is ambiguous. V was clipped by 2 bases and J by 7 bases, with 15 bases between them. Germline V CDR1 and CDR2: SGHTA, FQGNSA. This CDR3 has 14 residues. CDR3 DNA: TGTGCCAGCAGCTTAAAGTCCCTGGCCCGTGAGCAGTACTTC. Translated: CASSLKSLAREQYF.

This chain uses TRBV5-1 with TRBJ2-7; 10 positions agree with TRBD2. Germline V gene data show CDR1 as SGHRS and CDR2 as YFSETQ. V lost 0 bases and J lost 5; bases outside the gene matches: 2. The CDR3 length is 14 residues. The CDR3, as DNA: TGCGCCAGCAGCTTGGGTCTAGCGGGAGACGAGCAGTACTTC. Its translation: CASSLGLAGDEQYF.

The chain recombines TRBV28 with TRBJ2-7; D remains ambiguous. CDR1 and CDR2 from the germline V gene are MDHEN and SYDVKM. There are 15 residues in the CDR3. Trimming stripped 6 bases from V and 0 bases from J, with 15 bases between. CDR3 residues: CASSRRSVSSYEQYF. CDR3 DNA: TGTGCCAGCAGCCGTCGCTCCGTGAGCTCCTACGAGCAGTACTTC. The full variable domain, completed using reference TRBV28 and TRBJ2-7, is DVKVTQSSRYLVKRTGEKVFLECVQDMDHENMFWYRQDPGLGLRLIYFSYDVKMKEKGDIPEGYSVSREKKERFSLILESASTNQTSMYLCASSRRSVSSYEQYFGPGTRLTVT.

V usage is TRBV10-1 and J usage is TRBJ2-3, with D possibly matching TRBD1 (6 bases). Between the trimmed V and J ends, which lost 6 bases and 2 bases, there was a span of 9 bases. Germline V gives CDR1 WNHNN, CDR2 SYGVQD (reference sequence). The length of the CDR3 is 13 residues. The CDR3 spells CASRGQNTDTQYF. Written as DNA, the CDR3 is TGCGCCAGCAGAGGACAGAACACAGATACGCAGTATTTT.

The rearrangement uses TRBV28 and TRBJ2-7; 8 bases match TRBD2. The CDR3 has 13 residues. With 11 bases clipped from V and 7 bases from J, the junction kept 13 bases outside the gene matches. Germline V gene data show CDR1 as MDHEN and CDR2 as SYDVKM. The CDR3 bases are TGTGCCGTTACGGGAGCGGGAGTGGGTGAGCAGTACTTC. As protein: CAVTGAGVGEQYF.

The chain combines TRBV6-1 with TRBJ1-1; weak D call: TRBD1 (6 bases). Between the trimmed V and J ends, which lost 6 bases and 1 base, there was a span of 12 bases. This CDR3 is 14 amino acids long. The V gene's germline CDR1 is MNHNS and CDR2 SASEGT. The CDR3 nucleotides are TGTGCCAGCAGGGGGAGGACAGCGAACACTGAAGCTTTCTTT. Protein: CASRGRTANTEAFF.

The chain recombines TRBV15 with TRBJ2-5, with D possibly being TRBD2 (6 bases). The J call is uncertain, as TRBJ2-7 better fits the DNA end. Germline V gene lookup returns CDR1 LNHNV and CDR2 YYDKDF (reference sequence). This CDR3 comprises 12 residues. CDR3 sequence (DNA): TGTGCCACCAGCAGGGCGGGATACGAGCAGTACTTC. Translated, it gives CATSRAGYEQYF.

The CDR3 region has the DNA TGCGCCAGCAGCGTACAGAGAAGGCTCGAGCAGTACTTC. It is translated as CASSVQRRLEQYF. This chain joins TRBV5-1 and TRBJ2-7; D remains unclear. The CDR3 extends over 13 amino acids. CDR1 and CDR2 from the germline V gene are SGHRS and YFSETQ. Trimming took off 4 bases at V and 6 bases at J, with 14 bases between the two ends.

This rearrangement joins TRBV7-9 to TRBJ1-2, with D hard to call. The V gene lost 2 bases and the J gene lost 3 bases, with 10 bases spanning the gap. Germline CDR1 is SEHNR and CDR2 is FQNEAQ (reference sequence). The CDR3 runs to 14 residues. The CDR3 DNA follows: TGTGCCAGCAGCTTAAGTGGCACGTACTATGGCTACACCTTC. Protein: CASSLSGTYYGYTF.

The chain links TRBV21-1 to TRBJ1-3; the table's D call of TRBD1 was not tested on the DNA. TRBV21-1 is an annotated pseudogene. This CDR3 has 18 amino acids. The CDR3 DNA sequence: TGTGCCAGCAGCATGGGCCTTAAAGGACAGGAACTTGGAAACACCATATATTTT. Its protein is CASSMGLKGQELGNTIYF.

The rearrangement joins TRBV4-3 to TRBJ2-7; D remains ambiguous. This CDR3 region has 15 residues. Trimming removed 2 bases at V and 1 base at J, with 12 bases between. The germline V gene encodes CDR1 LGHNA and CDR2 YSLEER. The chain's CDR3 is CASSQHPLLSYEQYF. As DNA, the CDR3 is TGCGCCAGCAGCCAACATCCCCTTCTTTCCTACGAGCAGTACTTC.

This clone was seen a single time. The genes are TRBV27 and TRBJ1-2; D perhaps matches TRBD1 (5 bases). V was pared by 6 bases and J by 4 bases, with 15 bases between. Looked up from germline, CDR1 is MNHEY and CDR2 is SMNVEV (reference sequence). This CDR3 contains 14 residues. This CDR3 is CASSLGQGLYGYTF. The CDR3 DNA reads as TGTGCCAGCAGCCTCGGACAAGGTCTCTATGGCTACACCTTC.

This clone has a count of ten or more. Other nucleotide sequences from this sample produce the same CDR3. V gene TRBV30 combines with J gene TRBJ1-1; 7 bases are a match to TRBD1. Germline loops: CDR1 GTSNPN, CDR2 SVGIG (reference sequence). The CDR3 spans 13 residues. The junction had 4 bases not matched to a gene; V was cut back by 3 bases and J by 3 bases. The CDR3: CAWSDRAHTEAFF. Written as DNA, the CDR3 is TGTGCCTGGAGCGACAGGGCCCACACTGAAGCTTTCTTT.

This clone was recorded at least ten times. This chain connects TRBV2 to TRBJ2-7; 7 nucleotides align to TRBD2. This CDR3 comprises 14 residues. The V gene's germline CDR1 is SNHLY and CDR2 FYNNEI. The junction had 12 bases not matched to a gene; V was cut back by 7 bases and J by 6 bases. CDR3 bases: TGTGCCAGCACCCCGGGAGGAGGTGTTCGCGAGCAGTACTTC. As protein: CASTPGGGVREQYF.

Note on this clone: This sample includes further DNA sequences coding for the same CDR3. V usage is TRBV5-4 and J usage is TRBJ2-1, with 11 positions matching TRBD2. V shed 4 bases and J 4 bases; nucleotides not matched to a gene: 4. The CDR3 spans 15 residues. Germline V CDR1 and CDR2: SGHNT, YYREEE (reference sequence). The CDR3 sequence is CASSLGTSGYNEQFF. The CDR3 bases are TGTGCCAGCAGCCTCGGGACTAGCGGTTACAATGAGCAGTTCTTC.

This chain links TRBV6-1 with TRBJ2-7; TRBD1 matches at 8 bases. This CDR3 spans 15 amino acids. V shed 6 bases, J shed 4 bases, and the junction held 11 bases outside the gene matches. Looked up from germline, CDR1 is MNHNS and CDR2 is SASEGT. CDR3 bases: TGTGCCAGCAGCAAACAGGGGGACGGGGGATACGAGCAGTACTTC. Translation gives CASSKQGDGGYEQYF.

V gene TRBV4-1 combines with J gene TRBJ2-7, with 8 bases fitting TRBD1. CDR1 and CDR2 (germline): MGHRA, YSYEKL. V lost 3 bases and J lost 4; bases outside the gene matches: 8. This CDR3 is built from 15 residues. As DNA, the CDR3 is TGCGCCAGCAGCCAGTCCGGGACAGGAGCATACGAGCAGTACTTC. It translates to CASSQSGTGAYEQYF.

This rearrangement joins TRBV29-1 to TRBJ2-3, with D perhaps TRBD2 (5 bases). V lost 4 bases and J 1 base, leaving 12 bases between the germline ends. CDR1 is SQVTM and CDR2 is ANQGSEA in the germline V gene. The CDR3 spans 14 residues. CDR3 coding DNA: TGCAGCGTTGGGACTTCAGGAGGCACAGATACGCAGTATTTT. Amino acid sequence: CSVGTSGGTDTQYF.

The chain links TRBV7-2 to TRBJ2-7; possibly TRBD2 for D (5 bases). The length of the CDR3 is 14 residues. V lost 1 base and J lost 4, with 11 bases in between. Germline assignment: CDR1 SGHTA and CDR2 FQGNSA. In DNA, the CDR3 is TGTGCCAGCAGCTTAGGTTACAGAGGGTACGAGCAGTACTTC. Protein product: CASSLGYRGYEQYF. Complete variable domain (other parts from reference TRBV7-2 and TRBJ2-7): GAGVSQSPSNKVTEKGKDVELRCDPISGHTALYWYRQSLGQGLEFLIYFQGNSAPDKSGLPSDRFSAERTGGSVSTLTIQRTQQEDSAVYLCASSLGYRGYEQYFGPGTRLTVT.

This chain connects TRBV7-8 to TRBJ1-1; D remains ambiguous. CDR1 and CDR2 from the germline V gene are SGHVS and FQNEAQ. CDR3 length equals 13 residues. The germline V and J ends were trimmed by 3 bases and 1 base, with 6 bases remaining between them. The CDR3 spells CASSFVGNTEAFF. CDR3 in DNA: TGTGCCAGCAGCTTCGTCGGGAACACTGAAGCTTTCTTT.

On this clone: One junction end does not reproduce the germline sequence, and a read error may be involved. The V and J genes are TRBV5-1 and TRBJ1-1; 8 bases map to TRBD1. The CDR3 totals 14 residues. In germline, CDR1 is SGHRS, CDR2 YFSETQ. The CDR3 DNA is TGCGCCGGCAGCCCACAGGGGGGAGTCACTGAAGCTTTCTTT. It yields the protein CAGSPQGGVTEAFF.

The chain combines TRBV6-5 with TRBJ1-2; D perhaps matches TRBD1 (5 bases). The V and J ends lost 2 bases and 2 bases respectively, with 9 bases between them. Germline CDR1 MNHEY, CDR2 SVGAGI. The CDR3 is made up of 14 amino acids. This chain's CDR3 is CASSYEGTNYGYTF. CDR3 nucleotides: TGTGCCAGCAGTTACGAGGGGACGAACTATGGCTACACCTTC.

The CDR3, as DNA: TGTGCCAGCAGCTTAGGAGGTACTAATGAAAAACTGTTTTTT. Protein: CASSLGGTNEKLFF. J is TRBJ1-4 and V is TRBV7-9; D unresolved. The CDR3 is 14 residues long. Looked up from germline, CDR1 is SEHNR and CDR2 is FQNEAQ (reference sequence). Trimming stripped 1 base from V and 2 bases from J, with 5 bases between.